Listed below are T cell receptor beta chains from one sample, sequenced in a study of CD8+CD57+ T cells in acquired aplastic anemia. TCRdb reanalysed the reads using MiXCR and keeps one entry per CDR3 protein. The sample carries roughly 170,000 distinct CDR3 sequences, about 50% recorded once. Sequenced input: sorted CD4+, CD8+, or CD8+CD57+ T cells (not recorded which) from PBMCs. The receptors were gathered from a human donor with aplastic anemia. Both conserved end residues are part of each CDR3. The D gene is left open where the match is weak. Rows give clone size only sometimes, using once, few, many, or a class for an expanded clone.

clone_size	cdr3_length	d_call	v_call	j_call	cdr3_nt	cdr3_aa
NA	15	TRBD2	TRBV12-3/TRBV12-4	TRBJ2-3	TGTGCCAGCAGTCCCAGACTAGCGGGGGGAGATACGCAGTATTTT	CASSPRLAGGDTQYF
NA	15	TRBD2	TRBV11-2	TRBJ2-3	TGTGCCAGCAGCTCCATAGCGGGGGTCACAGATACGCAGTATTTT	CASSSIAGVTDTQYF
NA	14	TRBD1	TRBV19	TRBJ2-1	TGTGCCAGTAGTCCCCGGGGACAGAACAATGAGCAGTTCTTC	CASSPRGQNNEQFF
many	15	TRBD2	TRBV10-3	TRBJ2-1	TGTGCCATGCGGACTAGCGGGAGTAACTACAATGAGCAGTTCTTC	CAMRTSGSNYNEQFF
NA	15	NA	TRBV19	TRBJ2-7	TGTGCCAGTAGGATCACGCCCAGGGACACCTACGAGCAGTACTTC	CASRITPRDTYEQYF
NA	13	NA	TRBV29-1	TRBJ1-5	TGCAGCGTTGAGGGGGATAGCAATCAGCCCCAGCATTTT	CSVEGDSNQPQHF
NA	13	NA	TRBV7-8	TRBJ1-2	TGTGCCAGCAGACTTGACCCGAACTATGGCTACACCTTC	CASRLDPNYGYTF
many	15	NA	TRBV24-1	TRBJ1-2	TGTGCCACCAGTGATTCCAACAGGAACGCGAATGGCTACACCTTC	CATSDSNRNANGYTF
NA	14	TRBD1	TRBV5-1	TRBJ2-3	TGCGCCAGCAGCAGACCGGGACAGCTAAATACGCAGTATTTT	CASSRPGQLNTQYF
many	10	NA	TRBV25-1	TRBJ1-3	TGTGCCAGCAGTGAGGACACCATATATTTT	CASSEDTIYF
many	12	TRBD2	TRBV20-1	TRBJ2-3	TGCAGTGCTGGCGGGGGGACAGATACGCAGTATTTT	CSAGGGTDTQYF
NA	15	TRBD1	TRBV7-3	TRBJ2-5	TGTGCCAGCAGCTGGTCGGGACAGGGTGGGGAGACCCAGTACTTC	CASSWSGQGGETQYF
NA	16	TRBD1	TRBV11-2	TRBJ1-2	TGTGCCAGCAGCCCGACAGGGGGACGGCGTTCCAATGGCTACACCTTC	CASSPTGGRRSNGYTF
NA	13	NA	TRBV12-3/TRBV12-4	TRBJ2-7	TGTGCCAGCAGCAAGTTAGGGGACTACGAGCAGTACTTC	CASSKLGDYEQYF
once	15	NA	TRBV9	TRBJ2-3	TGTGCCAGCAGTCTTCTAGCGAGTAGCACAGATACGCAGTATTTT	CASSLLASSTDTQYF
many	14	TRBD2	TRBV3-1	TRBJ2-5	TGTGCCAGCAGCCAACTAGCGGGGGGCGAGACCCAGTACTTC	CASSQLAGGETQYF
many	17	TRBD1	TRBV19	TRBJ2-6	TGTGCCAGTAGTACCGGGACAGGGAGATCTGGGGCCAACGTCCTGACTTTC	CASSTGTGRSGANVLTF
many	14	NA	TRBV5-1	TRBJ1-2	TGCGCCAGCAGCTTCTCACCGGGCTCTGGAGGCTACACCTTC	CASSFSPGSGGYTF
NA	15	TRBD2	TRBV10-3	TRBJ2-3	TGTGCCATCAGTGAGACTAGCGGGGGGATAGATACGCAGTATTTT	CAISETSGGIDTQYF
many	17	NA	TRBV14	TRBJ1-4	TGTGCCAGCAGCCAAGATGGGGGTGGGAGGACTGTCGAAAAACTGTTTTTT	CASSQDGGGRTVEKLFF
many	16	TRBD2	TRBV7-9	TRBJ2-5	TGTGCCAGCAGCTCCAAGACTAGCGGGGGGGAAGAGACCCAGTACTTC	CASSSKTSGGEETQYF
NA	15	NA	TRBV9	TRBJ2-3	TGTGCCAGCAGCGTAGAGGGGGTTAGCACAGATACGCAGTATTTT	CASSVEGVSTDTQYF
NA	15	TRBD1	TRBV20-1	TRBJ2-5	TGCAGTGCTAGAGATCCGGCAGGGGGCCGAGAGACCCAGCACTTC	CSARDPAGGRETQHF
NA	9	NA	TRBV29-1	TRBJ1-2	TGCAGCGTTGATGGTGGCTACACCTTC	CSVDGGYTF